The 9 T cell receptor beta chains in this list originate from one sample, sequenced in a study of OX40 agonist ivuxolimab in advanced cancers. Produced via immunoSEQ multiplex PCR; TCRdb's table is partial and in-frame only. The data show 12,000 to 15,000 clones, with 77% seen just once and roughly a third held by the top ten. Sample: CD4+ or CD8+ T cells sorted from blood, taken in a trial of the OX40 agonist ivuxolimab. These receptors were collected from an adult with an advanced solid tumor such as melanoma, head and neck, liver or kidney cancer.

By frequency in the sample, this clone is large (0.1 to 1%). V is TRBV21-1 and J is TRBJ2-3; the DNA was not compared with TRBD2, the D call given in the table. TRBV21-1 constitutes a pseudogene. The CDR3 covers 18 residues. In nucleotides, the CDR3 is TGTGCCAGCAGCGAGCTTGATAGCGGGAGGGCCTCTGCAGATACGCAGTATTTT. This sequence encodes CASSELDSGRASADTQYF.

J is TRBJ2-1 and V is TRBV4-1; no firm D call. CDR3 size: 13 residues. CDR1 and CDR2 from the germline V gene are MGHRA and YSYEKL. V shed 0 bases and J shed 8 bases, with 8 bases lying between them. The chain's CDR3 is CASSQEGLYEQFF. The CDR3 DNA sequence: TGCGCCAGCAGCCAAGAAGGGTTATATGAGCAGTTCTTC.

This clone has only one observation. The chain is built from TRBV6-1 and TRBJ2-7, with 10 bases aligning to TRBD2. Germline V gene lookup returns CDR1 MNHNS and CDR2 SASEGT. With 5 bases clipped from V and 1 base from J, the junction kept 5 bases outside the gene matches. There are 15 residues in the CDR3. CDR3 DNA sequence: TGTGCCAGCAGTAGTAAACTAGCGGGGTCCTACGAGCAGTACTTC. Encoded protein: CASSSKLAGSYEQYF.

The chain is built from TRBV1 and TRBJ2-5; the table's TRBD1 call for D was not verified on the DNA. TRBV1 is a documented pseudogene. This CDR3 comprises 15 residues. The CDR3 loop reads CTSSQRAPQGETQYF. In nucleotides, the CDR3 is TGCACCAGCAGCCAAAGGGCCCCCCAGGGAGAGACCCAGTACTTC.

This clone ranks as medium-sized. The V call is TRBV19, the J call TRBJ2-2; D ambiguous. The CDR3 is made up of 13 amino acids. CDR1 LNHDA and CDR2 SQIVND come from the germline V gene (reference sequence). Trimming cost V 7 bases and J 8 bases, with 14 bases left between them. The CDR3 DNA reads as TGTGCCAGTACTCATAGTTGGGGTGGGGAGCTGTTTTTT. This codes for CASTHSWGGELFF.

The DNA for the CDR3 is TGTGCCAGCACCCTAGGGGGGCAGATATATGGCTACACCTTC. Translating gives CASTLGGQIYGYTF. This chain connects TRBV7-2 to TRBJ1-2; possible D gene TRBD1, 6 bases. CDR3 size: 14 residues. V was cut by 7 bases and J by 5 bases, with 17 bases left in between. Germline CDR1 and CDR2: SGHTA and FQGNSA.

V gene TRBV4-1 combines with J gene TRBJ1-1; a possible D gene is TRBD1 (6 bases). The CDR3 spans 16 residues. Germline V gene lookup returns CDR1 MGHRA and CDR2 YSYEKL. Trimming removed 4 bases from V and 4 bases from J, with 19 bases in between. This CDR3 is CASSLGGGSLATEAFF. DNA for the CDR3: TGCGCCAGCAGCCTCGGAGGGGGGTCCTTGGCCACTGAAGCTTTCTTT.

The V call is TRBV28, the J call TRBJ1-3; D might be TRBD1 (6 bases). This CDR3 contains 16 residues. Looked up from germline, CDR1 is MDHEN and CDR2 is SYDVKM. Trimming took off 5 bases at V and 0 bases at J, with 14 bases between the two ends. The CDR3 protein is CASSLSGHPSGNTIYF. CDR3 coding DNA: TGTGCCAGCAGTCTGTCGGGACACCCCTCTGGAAACACCATATATTTT. Based on the CDR3 plus reference TRBV28 and TRBJ1-3, the full variable domain is DVKVTQSSRYLVKRTGEKVFLECVQDMDHENMFWYRQDPGLGLRLIYFSYDVKMKEKGDIPEGYSVSREKKERFSLILESASTNQTSMYLCASSLSGHPSGNTIYFGEGSWLTVV.

This rearrangement joins TRBV28 to TRBJ2-7, with 10 bases fitting TRBD1. This CDR3 spans 17 amino acids. The ends lost 5 bases at V and 4 bases at J; junction bases unmatched: 14. Germline CDR1 and CDR2: MDHEN and SYDVKM. CDR3 DNA: TGTGCCAGCAGTGAGAACCCGACAGGGGGCTTAAGGTACGAGCAGTACTTC. Encoded protein: CASSENPTGGLRYEQYF.